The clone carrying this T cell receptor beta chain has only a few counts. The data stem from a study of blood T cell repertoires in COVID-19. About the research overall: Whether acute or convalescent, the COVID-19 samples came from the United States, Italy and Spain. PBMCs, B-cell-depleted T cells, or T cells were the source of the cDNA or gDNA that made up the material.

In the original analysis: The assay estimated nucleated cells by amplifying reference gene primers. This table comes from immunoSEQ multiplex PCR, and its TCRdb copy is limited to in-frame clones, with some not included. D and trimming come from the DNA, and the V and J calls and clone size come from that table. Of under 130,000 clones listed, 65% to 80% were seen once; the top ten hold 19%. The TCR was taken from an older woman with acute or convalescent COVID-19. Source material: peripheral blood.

The CDR3 is CASSVSSGGNQPQHF. The CDR3 bases are TGTGCCAGCAGCGTATCATCAGGGGGCAATCAGCCCCAGCATTTT. This chain uses TRBV9 with TRBJ1-5; TRBD1 might be the D (6 bases). In germline, CDR1 is SGDLS, CDR2 YYNGEE. Trimming pared 1 base from V and 2 bases from J, leaving 10 bases between. The CDR3 is 15 amino acids.